This T cell receptor (beta chain) originates from a study of CD8 T cells in Susac syndrome. The study's findings and limits: The authors acknowledged that the study's TCR sequencing and HLA analysis involved relatively few individuals.

The multiple sclerosis controls consisted of treatment-naive patients with relapsing-remitting disease, either stable or active. About this clonotype: Its antigen remains unidentified.

RNA amounts of about 0.5 to 1 ug underwent reverse transcription with random hexamers. By means of immunoSEQ multiplex PCR, TCR beta CDR3 spanning 54 Vbeta and 13 Jbeta underwent amplification. TCRdb itself ran the immunoSEQ multiplex PCR reads through MiXCR, one entry per CDR3 protein. In the table there are about 200,000 distinct CDR3 sequences, more than 85% of which are singletons. The CDR3 sequence is 15 residues long. Germline V CDR1 and CDR2: MGHRA, YSYEKL. J was trimmed by 8 bases and V by 4 bases; bases with no gene match: 4. The clonotype comes from a human donor with multiple sclerosis. The chain couples TRBV4-1 to TRBJ2-1, with 14 bases lining up with TRBD2. Input material: CD8+ T cells from PBMCs. This chain's CDR3 is CASSPGLAGVDEQFF. In nucleotides, the CDR3 is TGCGCCAGCAGCCCGGGACTAGCGGGAGTCGATGAGCAGTTCTTC.